Listed below are T cell receptor beta chains from one sample, sequenced in a study of cytomegalovirus exposure and HLA in healthy donors. Repertoires were generated with immunoSEQ multiplex PCR, while TCRdb's copy carries only in-frame clones and drops some. The repertoire holds about 150,000 clones, around 79% seen once, with 7.7% in the top ten. The sequenced sample was PBMCs. All receptors derive from a man between 25 and 39 years old in good health and CMV-seropositive. The CDR3 runs from the conserved cysteine through the conserved F or W. Each record gives: J gene, D gene, clone size, V gene, CDR3 protein, CDR3 DNA. A D gene is named only where the DNA matches it firmly. Size tells how often a clone was seen (once, few, many) or the class of an expanded clone, and some rows leave it out.

J gene: TRBJ2-5
D gene: NA
clone size: few
V gene: TRBV6-5
CDR3 protein: CASSYTPGEQYF
CDR3 DNA: TGTGCCAGCAGTTATACACCTGGGGAGCAGTACTTC

J gene: TRBJ2-7
D gene: TRBD2
clone size: NA
V gene: TRBV7-8
CDR3 protein: CASSLAGGLIGDYYEQYF
CDR3 DNA: TGTGCCAGCAGCTTAGCTGGGGGGTTGATCGGGGACTACTACGAGCAGTACTTC

J gene: TRBJ1-1
D gene: TRBD1
clone size: NA
V gene: TRBV7-3
CDR3 protein: CASSLTTGGKDTEAFF
CDR3 DNA: TGTGCCAGCAGCTTAACGACAGGGGGCAAAGACACTGAAGCTTTCTTT

J gene: TRBJ2-5
D gene: TRBD2
clone size: NA
V gene: TRBV7-9
CDR3 protein: CASSLGSGRALAGETQYF
CDR3 DNA: TGTGCCAGCAGCTTAGGTAGCGGGAGGGCCCTCGCGGGAGAGACCCAGTACTTC

J gene: TRBJ2-1
D gene: TRBD1
clone size: NA
V gene: TRBV7-9
CDR3 protein: CASSRGQENNEQFF
CDR3 DNA: TGTGCCAGCAGCCGGGGACAGGAGAACAATGAGCAGTTCTTC

J gene: TRBJ1-2
D gene: TRBD1
clone size: NA
V gene: TRBV25-1
CDR3 protein: CASRRQGGVYTF
CDR3 DNA: TGTGCCAGCCGGCGACAGGGAGGAGTCTACACCTTC

J gene: TRBJ2-7
D gene: TRBD2
clone size: NA
V gene: TRBV7-6
CDR3 protein: CASSPGPSGSGEQYF
CDR3 DNA: TGTGCCAGCAGCCCTGGCCCTAGCGGATCGGGCGAGCAGTACTTC

J gene: TRBJ1-2
D gene: TRBD1
clone size: NA
V gene: TRBV28
CDR3 protein: CASSSMVRTGDFYGYTF
CDR3 DNA: TGTGCCAGCAGTTCCATGGTTCGGACAGGCGACTTCTATGGCTACACCTTC

J gene: TRBJ1-5
D gene: NA
clone size: NA
V gene: TRBV15
CDR3 protein: CATSRDGLPGQPQHF
CDR3 DNA: TGTGCCACCAGCAGAGATGGGCTCCCCGGACAGCCCCAGCATTTT

J gene: TRBJ1-1
D gene: TRBD1
clone size: NA
V gene: TRBV29-1
CDR3 protein: CSVEGAMNTEAFF
CDR3 DNA: TGCAGCGTCGAGGGGGCTATGAACACTGAAGCTTTCTTT

J gene: TRBJ2-5
D gene: TRBD2
clone size: few
V gene: TRBV6-1
CDR3 protein: CASSEARGGDGETQYF
CDR3 DNA: TGTGCCAGCAGTGAAGCGCGGGGAGGGGATGGGGAGACCCAGTACTTC

J gene: TRBJ1-1
D gene: NA
clone size: few
V gene: TRBV6-5
CDR3 protein: CASSYSKVAGTEAFF
CDR3 DNA: TGTGCCAGCAGTTACTCGAAGGTGGCAGGGACTGAAGCTTTCTTT

J gene: TRBJ2-7
D gene: NA
clone size: NA
V gene: TRBV7-2
CDR3 protein: CASSLTGGPSYEQYF
CDR3 DNA: TGTGCCAGCAGCTTAACCGGGGGGCCATCCTACGAGCAGTACTTC

J gene: TRBJ2-3
D gene: NA
clone size: once
V gene: TRBV25-1
CDR3 protein: CASSSPGLGTDTQYF
CDR3 DNA: TGTGCCAGCAGTAGCCCGGGGTTGGGCACAGATACGCAGTATTTT

J gene: TRBJ1-2
D gene: NA
clone size: few
V gene: TRBV5-1
CDR3 protein: CASSLGSSGTFNYGYTF
CDR3 DNA: TGCGCCAGCAGCCTGGGTTCGTCCGGGACTTTTAACTATGGCTACACCTTC

J gene: TRBJ1-2
D gene: NA
clone size: NA
V gene: TRBV11-2
CDR3 protein: CASSLAQAGAGDYTF
CDR3 DNA: TGTGCCAGCAGCTTAGCTCAGGCAGGGGCCGGCGACTACACCTTC

J gene: TRBJ1-2
D gene: TRBD1
clone size: NA
V gene: TRBV30
CDR3 protein: CACPTGNYGYTF
CDR3 DNA: TGTGCCTGCCCGACAGGGAACTATGGCTACACCTTC

J gene: TRBJ1-2
D gene: NA
clone size: NA
V gene: TRBV5-1
CDR3 protein: CASSLDRAAYGYTF
CDR3 DNA: TGCGCCAGCAGCTTGGACAGGGCGGCCTATGGCTACACCTTC

J gene: TRBJ1-1
D gene: NA
clone size: few
V gene: TRBV5-1
CDR3 protein: CASSLSEGLMNTEAFF
CDR3 DNA: TGCGCCAGCAGCTTGAGTGAGGGCTTAATGAACACTGAAGCTTTCTTT

J gene: TRBJ1-1
D gene: NA
clone size: NA
V gene: TRBV7-2
CDR3 protein: CASSLGGGATSEAFF
CDR3 DNA: TGTGCCAGCAGCTTAGGTGGAGGGGCCACCTCCGAAGCTTTCTTT

J gene: TRBJ2-7
D gene: TRBD1
clone size: NA
V gene: TRBV7-2
CDR3 protein: CASSADRDRAYEQYF
CDR3 DNA: TGTGCCAGCAGTGCGGATCGGGACAGAGCCTACGAGCAGTACTTC

J gene: TRBJ2-7
D gene: NA
clone size: NA
V gene: TRBV30
CDR3 protein: CAWSEGDYEQYF
CDR3 DNA: TGTGCCTGGAGTGAGGGGGACTACGAGCAGTACTTC

J gene: TRBJ2-2
D gene: TRBD2
clone size: once
V gene: TRBV28
CDR3 protein: CASSFLTSAGNTGELFF
CDR3 DNA: TGTGCCAGCAGTTTTTTGACTAGCGCCGGGAACACCGGGGAGCTGTTTTTT

J gene: TRBJ2-7
D gene: TRBD2
clone size: NA
V gene: TRBV15
CDR3 protein: CATSRGRAAGEQYF
CDR3 DNA: TGTGCCACCAGCAGAGGGCGGGCAGCGGGGGAGCAGTACTTC

J gene: TRBJ1-2
D gene: NA
clone size: once
V gene: TRBV25-1
CDR3 protein: CASSVGRERHYGYTF
CDR3 DNA: TGTGCCAGCAGTGTGGGGAGGGAAAGACACTATGGCTACACCTTC

J gene: TRBJ2-7
D gene: NA
clone size: NA
V gene: TRBV2
CDR3 protein: CASSELWRLVAGGSYEQYF
CDR3 DNA: TGTGCCAGCAGTGAACTATGGCGGTTGGTAGCAGGGGGGTCCTACGAGCAGTACTTC

J gene: TRBJ1-5
D gene: NA
clone size: NA
V gene: TRBV5-1
CDR3 protein: CASRSGYSNQPQHF
CDR3 DNA: TGCGCCAGCAGGTCAGGGTATAGCAATCAGCCCCAGCATTTT

J gene: TRBJ1-2
D gene: NA
clone size: NA
V gene: TRBV7-2
CDR3 protein: CASSLIGGAGGYGYTF
CDR3 DNA: TGTGCCAGCAGCTTAATAGGGGGGGCGGGTGGCTATGGCTACACCTTC

J gene: TRBJ2-2
D gene: TRBD2
clone size: NA
V gene: TRBV6-6
CDR3 protein: CASTPLAGSGELFF
CDR3 DNA: TGTGCCAGCACTCCACTAGCGGGATCTGGGGAGCTGTTTTTT

J gene: TRBJ2-1
D gene: TRBD2
clone size: NA
V gene: TRBV5-1
CDR3 protein: CASSFGLQRGTGEQFF
CDR3 DNA: TGCGCCAGCAGCTTTGGCCTCCAGCGGGGCACCGGTGAGCAGTTCTTC

J gene: TRBJ1-5
D gene: NA
clone size: NA
V gene: TRBV2
CDR3 protein: CASRREHSNQPQHF
CDR3 DNA: TGTGCCAGCAGGAGGGAACATAGCAATCAGCCCCAGCATTTT

J gene: TRBJ2-7
D gene: NA
clone size: once
V gene: TRBV27
CDR3 protein: CASSLRLYSYEQYF
CDR3 DNA: TGTGCCAGCAGTTTACGACTATACTCCTACGAGCAGTACTTC

J gene: TRBJ2-7
D gene: TRBD1
clone size: NA
V gene: TRBV7-3
CDR3 protein: CASSVNRGYEQYF
CDR3 DNA: TGTGCCAGCAGCGTAAACAGGGGCTACGAGCAGTACTTC

J gene: TRBJ2-5
D gene: TRBD2
clone size: NA
V gene: TRBV18
CDR3 protein: CASSPPSAGGETQYF
CDR3 DNA: TGTGCCAGCTCACCACCGTCGGCGGGAGGAGAGACCCAGTACTTC

J gene: TRBJ2-1
D gene: TRBD2
clone size: NA
V gene: TRBV2
CDR3 protein: CASREGRLAGSTEQFF
CDR3 DNA: TGTGCCAGCAGGGAGGGGAGGCTAGCGGGCTCTACCGAGCAGTTCTTC

J gene: TRBJ2-1
D gene: TRBD1
clone size: NA
V gene: TRBV6-1
CDR3 protein: CASSEQGAPLGNEQFF
CDR3 DNA: TGTGCCAGCAGTGAACAGGGGGCCCCATTAGGAAATGAGCAGTTCTTC

J gene: TRBJ2-3
D gene: NA
clone size: NA
V gene: TRBV9
CDR3 protein: CASSVLQGTTYTDTQYF
CDR3 DNA: TGTGCCAGCAGCGTACTCCAAGGGACAACCTACACAGATACGCAGTATTTT

J gene: TRBJ1-2
D gene: NA
clone size: NA
V gene: TRBV30
CDR3 protein: CAWLSDSNYGYTF
CDR3 DNA: TGTGCCTGGCTATCGGACAGTAACTATGGCTACACCTTC

J gene: TRBJ1-5
D gene: NA
clone size: once
V gene: TRBV2
CDR3 protein: CASRADNQPQHF
CDR3 DNA: TGTGCCAGCAGGGCAGACAATCAGCCCCAGCATTTT

J gene: TRBJ2-1
D gene: NA
clone size: NA
V gene: TRBV18
CDR3 protein: CASSLGAPSRSYNEQFF
CDR3 DNA: TGTGCCAGCTCACTGGGGGCCCCTTCCCGCTCCTACAATGAGCAGTTCTTC

J gene: TRBJ1-2
D gene: NA
clone size: NA
V gene: TRBV5-6
CDR3 protein: CASSLDSYGYTF
CDR3 DNA: TGTGCCAGCAGCTTGGACAGTTATGGCTACACCTTC

J gene: TRBJ2-3
D gene: NA
clone size: few
V gene: TRBV25-1
CDR3 protein: CASSDPSRGATDTQYF
CDR3 DNA: TGTGCCAGCAGTGACCCCTCCCGGGGGGCCACAGATACGCAGTATTTT

J gene: TRBJ2-7
D gene: NA
clone size: NA
V gene: TRBV9
CDR3 protein: CASSVGLSVGSYEQYF
CDR3 DNA: TGTGCCAGCAGCGTGGGACTGTCGGTGGGCTCCTACGAGCAGTACTTC

J gene: TRBJ1-6
D gene: TRBD1
clone size: NA
V gene: TRBV10-3
CDR3 protein: CAIRGTGLDDSPLHF
CDR3 DNA: TGTGCCATCAGAGGGACAGGCCTTGACGATTCACCCCTCCACTTT

J gene: TRBJ2-5
D gene: TRBD1
clone size: NA
V gene: TRBV11-1
CDR3 protein: CASSGNFDRGKQETQYF
CDR3 DNA: TGTGCCAGCAGCGGTAACTTTGACAGGGGAAAGCAAGAGACCCAGTACTTC

J gene: TRBJ2-5
D gene: NA
clone size: NA
V gene: TRBV7-9
CDR3 protein: CASSLGAARAGETQYF
CDR3 DNA: TGTGCCAGCAGCTTAGGGGCGGCCAGGGCAGGGGAGACCCAGTACTTC

J gene: TRBJ2-7
D gene: NA
clone size: NA
V gene: TRBV15
CDR3 protein: CATSSAPDRVRLAGREQYF
CDR3 DNA: TGTGCCACCAGCAGTGCCCCGGACAGGGTGAGACTAGCCGGCAGGGAGCAGTACTTC

J gene: TRBJ2-5
D gene: NA
clone size: NA
V gene: TRBV2
CDR3 protein: CAGGAISQETQYF
CDR3 DNA: TGTGCCGGAGGAGCTATAAGTCAAGAGACCCAGTACTTC

J gene: TRBJ1-2
D gene: TRBD1
clone size: NA
V gene: TRBV27
CDR3 protein: CAREGQAKYGYTF
CDR3 DNA: TGTGCCAGGGAGGGACAGGCCAAGTATGGCTACACCTTC

J gene: TRBJ2-1
D gene: NA
clone size: NA
V gene: TRBV15
CDR3 protein: CATSRPVGGRGGSSLNEQFF
CDR3 DNA: TGTGCCACCAGCAGACCGGTGGGTGGGCGTGGGGGCTCCTCTCTCAATGAGCAGTTCTTC

J gene: TRBJ2-5
D gene: TRBD1
clone size: once
V gene: TRBV6-5
CDR3 protein: CASSYSRTGNQETQYF
CDR3 DNA: TGTGCCAGCAGTTACTCCCGGACAGGGAACCAAGAGACCCAGTACTTC

J gene: TRBJ2-2
D gene: NA
clone size: few
V gene: TRBV11-1
CDR3 protein: CASSYTPPVLFF
CDR3 DNA: TGTGCCAGCAGCTATACGCCCCCGGTGCTGTTTTTT

J gene: TRBJ2-2
D gene: TRBD2
clone size: NA
V gene: TRBV2
CDR3 protein: CASTPRSSGSYTGELFF
CDR3 DNA: TGTGCCAGCACCCCGAGGAGTAGCGGGAGCTACACCGGGGAGCTGTTTTTT

J gene: TRBJ1-6
D gene: TRBD1
clone size: NA
V gene: TRBV7-2
CDR3 protein: CASSLDRGKGSPLHF
CDR3 DNA: TGTGCCAGCAGCTTAGACAGGGGTAAGGGTTCACCCCTCCACTTT

J gene: TRBJ2-5
D gene: TRBD2
clone size: NA
V gene: TRBV30
CDR3 protein: CAWNSGRPGETQYF
CDR3 DNA: TGTGCCTGGAATAGCGGGAGGCCAGGGGAGACCCAGTACTTC

J gene: TRBJ1-1
D gene: TRBD1
clone size: few
V gene: TRBV7-9
CDR3 protein: CASSLTGGGRIPEAFF
CDR3 DNA: TGTGCCAGCAGCTTGACAGGGGGGGGGCGTATCCCTGAAGCTTTCTTT

J gene: TRBJ2-1
D gene: NA
clone size: NA
V gene: TRBV5-1
CDR3 protein: CASSLVAAKDEQFF
CDR3 DNA: TGCGCCAGCAGCTTGGTAGCGGCCAAGGATGAGCAGTTCTTC

J gene: TRBJ2-7
D gene: NA
clone size: NA
V gene: TRBV11-1
CDR3 protein: CASSPQLNEQYF
CDR3 DNA: TGTGCCAGCAGCCCCCAGTTAAACGAGCAGTACTTC

J gene: TRBJ1-5
D gene: NA
clone size: NA
V gene: TRBV2
CDR3 protein: CASSLNQPQHF
CDR3 DNA: TGTGCCAGCAGTTTAAATCAGCCCCAGCATTTT

J gene: TRBJ2-7
D gene: TRBD2
clone size: NA
V gene: TRBV2
CDR3 protein: CASRGTSGGADEQYF
CDR3 DNA: TGTGCCAGCAGAGGGACTAGCGGGGGGGCCGACGAGCAGTACTTC